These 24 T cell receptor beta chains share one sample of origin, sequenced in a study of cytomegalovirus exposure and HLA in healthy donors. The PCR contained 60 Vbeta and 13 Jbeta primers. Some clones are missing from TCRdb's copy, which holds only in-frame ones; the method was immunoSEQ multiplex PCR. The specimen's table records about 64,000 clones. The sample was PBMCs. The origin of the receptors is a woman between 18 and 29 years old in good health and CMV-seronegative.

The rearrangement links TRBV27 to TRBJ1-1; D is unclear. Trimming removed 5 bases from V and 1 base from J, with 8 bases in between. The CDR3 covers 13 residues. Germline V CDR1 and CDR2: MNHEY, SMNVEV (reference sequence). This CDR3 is CASSARENTEAFF. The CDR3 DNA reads TGTGCCAGCAGTGCCCGGGAGAACACTGAAGCTTTCTTT.

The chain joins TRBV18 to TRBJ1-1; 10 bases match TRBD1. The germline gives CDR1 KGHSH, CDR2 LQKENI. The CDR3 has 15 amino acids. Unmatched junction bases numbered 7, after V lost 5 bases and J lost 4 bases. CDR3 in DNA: TGTGCCAGCTCATCGGACAGGGGGAAGATCACTGAAGCTTTCTTT. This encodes CASSSDRGKITEAFF.

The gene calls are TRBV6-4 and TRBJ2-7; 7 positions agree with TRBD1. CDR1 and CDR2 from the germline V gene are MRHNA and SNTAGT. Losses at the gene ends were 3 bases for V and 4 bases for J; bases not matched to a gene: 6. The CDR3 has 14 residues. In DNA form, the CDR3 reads TGTGCCAGCAGTGAGGGTGAGGGGGCTTACGAGCAGTACTTC. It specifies CASSEGEGAYEQYF.

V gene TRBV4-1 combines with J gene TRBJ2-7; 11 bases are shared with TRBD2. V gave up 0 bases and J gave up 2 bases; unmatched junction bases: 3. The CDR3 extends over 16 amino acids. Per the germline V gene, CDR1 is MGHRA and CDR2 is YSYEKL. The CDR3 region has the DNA TGCGCCAGCAGCCAAGATTCGACTAGCGGGGCCTACGAGCAGTACTTC. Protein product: CASSQDSTSGAYEQYF.

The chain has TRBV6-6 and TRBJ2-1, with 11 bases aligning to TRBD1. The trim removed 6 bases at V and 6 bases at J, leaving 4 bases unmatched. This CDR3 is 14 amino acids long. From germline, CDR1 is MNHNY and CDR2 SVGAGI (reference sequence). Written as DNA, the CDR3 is TGTGCCAGCAGGGCCGGGACAGGGGGCAATGAGCAGTTCTTC. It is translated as CASRAGTGGNEQFF.

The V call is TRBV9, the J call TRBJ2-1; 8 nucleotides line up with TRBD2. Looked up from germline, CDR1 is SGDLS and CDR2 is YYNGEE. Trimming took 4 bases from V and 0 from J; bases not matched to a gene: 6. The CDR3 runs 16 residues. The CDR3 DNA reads TGTGCCAGCAGCCAAACCGGGACTAGCTCCTACAATGAGCAGTTCTTC. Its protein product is CASSQTGTSSYNEQFF.

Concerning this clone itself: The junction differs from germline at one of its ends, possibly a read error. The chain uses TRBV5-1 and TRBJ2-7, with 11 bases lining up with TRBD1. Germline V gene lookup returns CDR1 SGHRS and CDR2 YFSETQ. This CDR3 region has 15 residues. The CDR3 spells CASLPGPDRGREQSF. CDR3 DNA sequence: TGCGCCAGCCTCCCTGGGCCGGACAGGGGGCGGGAGCAGTCCTTC.

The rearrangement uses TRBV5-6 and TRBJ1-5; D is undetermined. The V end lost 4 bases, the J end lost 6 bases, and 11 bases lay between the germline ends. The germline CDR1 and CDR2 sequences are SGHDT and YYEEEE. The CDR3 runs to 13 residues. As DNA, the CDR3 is TGTGCCAGCAGCCTGTCGGGGAGTCAGCCCCAGCATTTT. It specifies CASSLSGSQPQHF.

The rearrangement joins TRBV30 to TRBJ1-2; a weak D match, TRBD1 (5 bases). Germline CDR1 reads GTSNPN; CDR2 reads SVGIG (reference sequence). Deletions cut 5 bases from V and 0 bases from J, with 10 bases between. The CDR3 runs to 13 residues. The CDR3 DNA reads TGTGCCTGGGGGACTGTATCTAACTATGGCTACACCTTC. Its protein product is CAWGTVSNYGYTF. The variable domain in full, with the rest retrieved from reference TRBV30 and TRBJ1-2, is SQTIHQWPATLVQPVGSPLSLECTVEGTSNPNLYWYRQAAGRGLQLLFYSVGIGQISSEVPQNLSASRPQDRQFILSSKKLLLSDSGFYLCAWGTVSNYGYTFGSGTRLTVV.

CDR3 sequence reads: CASSPGGARGYTF. In DNA, the CDR3 is TGTGCCAGCAGCCCTGGGGGGGCGAGGGGCTACACCTTC. The chain has TRBV7-3 and TRBJ1-2, with D possibly TRBD1 on 6 matching bases. The CDR3 extends over 13 amino acids. Trimming shortened V by 5 bases and J by 8 bases, and 15 bases separated the two germline ends. Germline V gives CDR1 SGHTA, CDR2 FQGTGA.

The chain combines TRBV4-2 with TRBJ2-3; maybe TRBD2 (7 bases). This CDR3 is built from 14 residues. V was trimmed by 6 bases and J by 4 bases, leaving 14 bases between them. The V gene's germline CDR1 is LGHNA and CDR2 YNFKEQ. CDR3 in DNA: TGTGCCAGCAGACGGGGGGCTCAGGCAGATACGCAGTATTTT. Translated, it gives CASRRGAQADTQYF.

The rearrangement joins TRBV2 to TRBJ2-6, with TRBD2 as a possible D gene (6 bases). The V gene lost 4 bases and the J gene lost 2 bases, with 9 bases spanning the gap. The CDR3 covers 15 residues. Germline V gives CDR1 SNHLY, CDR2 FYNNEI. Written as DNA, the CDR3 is TGTGCCAGCAGTGTTGGGGGGACTGGGGCCAACGTCCTGACTTTC. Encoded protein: CASSVGGTGANVLTF. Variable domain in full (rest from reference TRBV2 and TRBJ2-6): EPEVTQTPSHQVTQMGQEVILRCVPISNHLYFYWYRQILGQKVEFLVSFYNNEISEKSEIFDDQFSVERPDGSNFTLKIRSTKLEDSAMYFCASSVGGTGANVLTFGAGSRLTVL.

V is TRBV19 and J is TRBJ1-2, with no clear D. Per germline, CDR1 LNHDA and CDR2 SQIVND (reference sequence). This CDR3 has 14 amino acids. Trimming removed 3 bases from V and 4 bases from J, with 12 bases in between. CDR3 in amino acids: CASSMTTISYGYTF. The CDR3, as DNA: TGTGCCAGTAGTATGACGACAATTAGCTATGGCTACACCTTC.

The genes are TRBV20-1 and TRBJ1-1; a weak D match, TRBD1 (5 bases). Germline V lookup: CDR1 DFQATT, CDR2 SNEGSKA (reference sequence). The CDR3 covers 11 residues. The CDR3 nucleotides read TGCAATGCCGGGCCAGGGACTGAAGCTTTCTTT. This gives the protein CNAGPGTEAFF.

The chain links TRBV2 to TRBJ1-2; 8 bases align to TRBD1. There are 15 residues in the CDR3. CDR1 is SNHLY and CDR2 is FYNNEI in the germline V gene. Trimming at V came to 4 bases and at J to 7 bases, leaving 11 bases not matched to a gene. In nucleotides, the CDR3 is TGTGCCAGCAGTGCTGACAGGGGCTTGCCCTTTGGCTACACCTTC. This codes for CASSADRGLPFGYTF.

CDR3 nucleotide sequence: TGTGCTAGTGGTTTGACCCTAGGGACAGTAGGTAATGAGCAGTTCTTC. Translated: CASGLTLGTVGNEQFF. This rearrangement joins TRBV12-5 to TRBJ2-1; TRBD1 agrees at 7 bases. V gave up 2 bases and J gave up 7 bases; unmatched junction bases: 11. Germline V gene data show CDR1 as LGHNT and CDR2 as FRNRAP. The CDR3 loop spans 16 amino acids.

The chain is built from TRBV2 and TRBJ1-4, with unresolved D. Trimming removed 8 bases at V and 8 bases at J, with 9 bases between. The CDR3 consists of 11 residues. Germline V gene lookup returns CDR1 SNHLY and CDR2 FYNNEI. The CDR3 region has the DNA TGTGCCAGCGAGATTGCGGAAAAACTGTTTTTT. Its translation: CASEIAEKLFF. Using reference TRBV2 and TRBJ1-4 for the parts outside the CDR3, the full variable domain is EPEVTQTPSHQVTQMGQEVILRCVPISNHLYFYWYRQILGQKVEFLVSFYNNEISEKSEIFDDQFSVERPDGSNFTLKIRSTKLEDSAMYFCASEIAEKLFFGSGTQLSVL.

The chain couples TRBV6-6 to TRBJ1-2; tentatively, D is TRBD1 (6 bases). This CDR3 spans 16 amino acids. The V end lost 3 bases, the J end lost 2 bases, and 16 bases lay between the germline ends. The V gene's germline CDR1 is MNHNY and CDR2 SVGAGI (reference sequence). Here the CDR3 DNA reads TGTGCCAGCAGTTATTACGGGACACCCCAAAACTATGGCTACACCTTC. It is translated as CASSYYGTPQNYGYTF.

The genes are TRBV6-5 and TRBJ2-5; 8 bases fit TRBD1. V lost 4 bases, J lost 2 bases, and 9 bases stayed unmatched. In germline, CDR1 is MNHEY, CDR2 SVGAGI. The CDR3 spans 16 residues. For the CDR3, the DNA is TGTGCCAGCAGTTTCTCCCGGACAGGGCGGCAAGAGACCCAGTACTTC. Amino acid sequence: CASSFSRTGRQETQYF.

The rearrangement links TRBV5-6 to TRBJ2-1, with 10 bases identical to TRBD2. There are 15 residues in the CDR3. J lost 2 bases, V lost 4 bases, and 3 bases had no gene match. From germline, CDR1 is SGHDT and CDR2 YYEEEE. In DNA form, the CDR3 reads TGTGCCAGCAGCGGACTAGCGGAGGCCTACAATGAGCAGTTCTTC. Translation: CASSGLAEAYNEQFF.

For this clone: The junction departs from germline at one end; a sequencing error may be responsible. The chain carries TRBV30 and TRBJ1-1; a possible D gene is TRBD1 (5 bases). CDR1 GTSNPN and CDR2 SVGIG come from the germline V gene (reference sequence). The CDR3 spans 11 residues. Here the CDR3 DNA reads TGTGCCTGGAGTGGGGGGACTGAAGATTTCTTT. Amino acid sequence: CAWSGGTEDFF.

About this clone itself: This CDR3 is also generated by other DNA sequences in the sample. The CDR3: CASSATGTSTDTQYF. The CDR3 coding sequence is TGTGCCAGCAGCGCGACAGGGACAAGCACAGATACGCAGTATTTT. The V call is TRBV9, the J call TRBJ2-3; TRBD1 agrees at 7 bases. CDR1 and CDR2 (germline): SGDLS, YYNGEE. Trimming cost V 3 bases and J 0 bases; bases outside gene matches: 4. The CDR3 consists of 15 residues.

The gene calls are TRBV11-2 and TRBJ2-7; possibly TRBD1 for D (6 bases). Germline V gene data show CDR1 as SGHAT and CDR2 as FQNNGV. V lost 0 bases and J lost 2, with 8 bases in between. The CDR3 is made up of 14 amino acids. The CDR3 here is CASSLEGGAYEQYF. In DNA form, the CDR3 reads TGTGCCAGCAGCTTAGAAGGGGGAGCCTACGAGCAGTACTTC.

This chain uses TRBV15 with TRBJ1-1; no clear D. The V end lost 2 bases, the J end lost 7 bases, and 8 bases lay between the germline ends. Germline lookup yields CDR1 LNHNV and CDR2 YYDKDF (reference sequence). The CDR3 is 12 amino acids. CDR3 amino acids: CATSRQHHEAFF. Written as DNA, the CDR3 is TGTGCCACCAGCAGACAACATCATGAAGCTTTCTTT.